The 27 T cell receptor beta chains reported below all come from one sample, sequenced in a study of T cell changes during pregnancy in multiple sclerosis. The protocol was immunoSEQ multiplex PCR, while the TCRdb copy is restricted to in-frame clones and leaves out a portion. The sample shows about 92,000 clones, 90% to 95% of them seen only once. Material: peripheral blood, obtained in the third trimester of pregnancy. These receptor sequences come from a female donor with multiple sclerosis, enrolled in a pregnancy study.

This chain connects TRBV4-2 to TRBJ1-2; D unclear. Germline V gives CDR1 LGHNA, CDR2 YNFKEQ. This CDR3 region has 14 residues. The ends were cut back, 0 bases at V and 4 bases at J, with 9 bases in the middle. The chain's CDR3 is CASSQDETGYGYTF. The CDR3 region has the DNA TGTGCCAGCAGCCAAGATGAGACGGGCTATGGCTACACCTTC.

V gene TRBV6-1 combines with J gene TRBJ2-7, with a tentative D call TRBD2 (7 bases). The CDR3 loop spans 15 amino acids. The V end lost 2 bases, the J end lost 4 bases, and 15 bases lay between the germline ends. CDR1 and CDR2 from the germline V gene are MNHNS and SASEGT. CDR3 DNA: TGTGCCAGCAGTGAATATTGGGGGGGCGCGTACGAGCAGTACTTC. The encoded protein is CASSEYWGGAYEQYF.

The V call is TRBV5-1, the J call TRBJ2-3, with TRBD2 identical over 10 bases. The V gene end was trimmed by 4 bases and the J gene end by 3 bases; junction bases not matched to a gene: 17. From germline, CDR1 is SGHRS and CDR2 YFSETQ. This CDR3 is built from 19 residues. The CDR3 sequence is CASSPGGSGRAWLTDTQYF. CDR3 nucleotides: TGCGCCAGCAGCCCGGGGGGGAGCGGGAGGGCCTGGTTGACAGATACGCAGTATTTT.

CDR3: CASSAAGNEQFF. The CDR3 DNA is TGTGCCAGCAGCGCTGCAGGGAATGAGCAGTTCTTC. This chain joins TRBV7-9 and TRBJ2-1; perhaps TRBD1 as D (5 bases). The ends were cut back, 5 bases at V and 7 bases at J, with 9 bases in the middle. There are 12 residues in the CDR3. Per germline, CDR1 SEHNR and CDR2 FQNEAQ (reference sequence).

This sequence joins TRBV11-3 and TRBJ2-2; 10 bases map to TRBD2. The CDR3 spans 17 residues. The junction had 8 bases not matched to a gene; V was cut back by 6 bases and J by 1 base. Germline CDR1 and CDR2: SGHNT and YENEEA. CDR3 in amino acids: CASRAGTSEMNTGELFF. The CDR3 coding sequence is TGTGCCAGCAGGGCGGGGACTAGCGAAATGAACACCGGGGAGCTGTTTTTT.

CDR3: CASSLGYRTDTQYF. The CDR3 bases are TGTGCCAGCAGCTTGGGCTATCGTACAGATACGCAGTATTTT. The chain couples TRBV7-2 to TRBJ2-3; D not resolved. The V gene lost 3 bases and the J gene lost 3 bases, with 10 bases spanning the gap. CDR1 and CDR2 from the germline V gene are SGHTA and FQGNSA. The CDR3 totals 14 residues.

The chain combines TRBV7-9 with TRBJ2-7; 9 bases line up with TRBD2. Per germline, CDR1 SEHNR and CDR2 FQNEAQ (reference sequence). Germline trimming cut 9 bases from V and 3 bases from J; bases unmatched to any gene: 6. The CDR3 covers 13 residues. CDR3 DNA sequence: TGTGCCAGTGGGGCTAGCGGGAACTACGAGCAGTACTTC. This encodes CASGASGNYEQYF.

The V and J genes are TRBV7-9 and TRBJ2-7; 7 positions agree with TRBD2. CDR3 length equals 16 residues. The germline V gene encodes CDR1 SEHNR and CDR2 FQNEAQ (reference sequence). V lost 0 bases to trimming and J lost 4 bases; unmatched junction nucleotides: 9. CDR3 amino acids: CASSLAQGLADYEQYF. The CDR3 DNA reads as TGTGCCAGCAGCTTAGCACAAGGCCTAGCGGATTACGAGCAGTACTTC.

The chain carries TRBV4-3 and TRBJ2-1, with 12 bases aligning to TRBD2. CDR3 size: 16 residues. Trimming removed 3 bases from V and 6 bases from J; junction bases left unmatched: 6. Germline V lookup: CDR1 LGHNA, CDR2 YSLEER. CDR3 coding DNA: TGCGCCAGCAGCCACCCGGGACTAGCGGGTGGCAATGAGCAGTTCTTC. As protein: CASSHPGLAGGNEQFF.

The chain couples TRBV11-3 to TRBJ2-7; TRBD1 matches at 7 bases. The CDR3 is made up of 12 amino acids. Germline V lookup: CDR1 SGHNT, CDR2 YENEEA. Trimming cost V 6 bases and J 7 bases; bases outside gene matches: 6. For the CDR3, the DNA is TGTGCCAGCAGTCAGGGGGAGCTGGAGCAGTACTTC. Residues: CASSQGELEQYF.

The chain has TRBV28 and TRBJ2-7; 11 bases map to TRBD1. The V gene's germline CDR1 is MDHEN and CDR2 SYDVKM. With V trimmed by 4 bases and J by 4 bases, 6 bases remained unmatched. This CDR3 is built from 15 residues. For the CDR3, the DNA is TGTGCCAGCAGTTCGACCGGGACAGGGGGTTACGAGCAGTACTTC. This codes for CASSSTGTGGYEQYF.

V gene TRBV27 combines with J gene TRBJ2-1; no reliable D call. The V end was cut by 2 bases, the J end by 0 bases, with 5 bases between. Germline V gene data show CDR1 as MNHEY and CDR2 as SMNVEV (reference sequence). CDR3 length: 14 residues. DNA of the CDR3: TGTGCCAGCAGTTTAGCGCGCTCCTACAATGAGCAGTTCTTC. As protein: CASSLARSYNEQFF.

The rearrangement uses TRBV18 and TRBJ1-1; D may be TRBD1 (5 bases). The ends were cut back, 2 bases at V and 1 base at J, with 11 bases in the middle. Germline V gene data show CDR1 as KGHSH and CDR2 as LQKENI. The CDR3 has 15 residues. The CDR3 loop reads CASSPDGGGNTEAFF. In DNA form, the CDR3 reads TGTGCCAGCTCACCAGACGGGGGAGGGAACACTGAAGCTTTCTTT.

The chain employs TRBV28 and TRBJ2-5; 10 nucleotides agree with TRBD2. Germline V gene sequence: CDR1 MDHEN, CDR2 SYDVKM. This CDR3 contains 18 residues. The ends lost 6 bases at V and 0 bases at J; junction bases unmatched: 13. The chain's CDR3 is CASRPWTSGTGYQETQYF. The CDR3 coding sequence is TGTGCCAGCAGACCCTGGACTAGCGGCACCGGGTACCAAGAGACCCAGTACTTC.

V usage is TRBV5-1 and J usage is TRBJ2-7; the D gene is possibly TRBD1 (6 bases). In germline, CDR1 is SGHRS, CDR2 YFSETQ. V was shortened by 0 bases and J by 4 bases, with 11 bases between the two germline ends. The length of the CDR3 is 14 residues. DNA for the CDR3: TGCGCCAGCAGCTTGGCCATACAGGGATACGAGCAGTACTTC. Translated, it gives CASSLAIQGYEQYF.

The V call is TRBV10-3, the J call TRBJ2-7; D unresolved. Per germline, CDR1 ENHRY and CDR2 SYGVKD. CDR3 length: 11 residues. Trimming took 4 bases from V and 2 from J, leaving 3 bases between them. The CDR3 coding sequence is TGTGCCATCAGTGCTACCTACGAGCAGTACTTC. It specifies CAISATYEQYF.

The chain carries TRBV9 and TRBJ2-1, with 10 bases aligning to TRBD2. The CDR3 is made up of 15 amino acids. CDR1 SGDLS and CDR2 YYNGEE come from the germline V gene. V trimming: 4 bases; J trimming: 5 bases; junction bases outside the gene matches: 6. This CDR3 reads CASSPRLAGDNEQFF. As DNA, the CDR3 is TGTGCCAGCAGCCCCCGGCTAGCGGGGGACAATGAGCAGTTCTTC.

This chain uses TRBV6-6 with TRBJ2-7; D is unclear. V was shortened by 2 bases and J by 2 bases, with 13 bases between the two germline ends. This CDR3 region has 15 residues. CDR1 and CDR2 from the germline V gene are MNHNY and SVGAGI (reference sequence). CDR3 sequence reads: CASSYAQRVAYEQYF. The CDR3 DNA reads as TGTGCCAGCAGTTACGCCCAGCGCGTAGCCTACGAGCAGTACTTC.

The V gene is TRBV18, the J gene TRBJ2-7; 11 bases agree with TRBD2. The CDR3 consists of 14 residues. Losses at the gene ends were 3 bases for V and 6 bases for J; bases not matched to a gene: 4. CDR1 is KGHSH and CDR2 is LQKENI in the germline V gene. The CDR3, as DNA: TGTGCCAGCTCACCCGGGACTAGCGGAGGCGAGCAGTACTTC. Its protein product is CASSPGTSGGEQYF.

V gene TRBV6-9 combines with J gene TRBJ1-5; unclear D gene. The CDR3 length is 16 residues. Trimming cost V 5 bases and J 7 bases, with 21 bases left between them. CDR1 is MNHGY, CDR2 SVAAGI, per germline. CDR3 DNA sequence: TGTGCCAGCAGTCCTGAGACGCTCAAGGAGGGCCAGCCCCAGCATTTT. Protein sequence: CASSPETLKEGQPQHF.

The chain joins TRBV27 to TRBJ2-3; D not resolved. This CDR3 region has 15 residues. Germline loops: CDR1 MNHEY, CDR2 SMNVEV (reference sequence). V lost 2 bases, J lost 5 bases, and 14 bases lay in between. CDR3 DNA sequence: TGTGCCAGCAGTTTAAACTCAAGGAGAGGAGATACGCAGTATTTT. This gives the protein CASSLNSRRGDTQYF.

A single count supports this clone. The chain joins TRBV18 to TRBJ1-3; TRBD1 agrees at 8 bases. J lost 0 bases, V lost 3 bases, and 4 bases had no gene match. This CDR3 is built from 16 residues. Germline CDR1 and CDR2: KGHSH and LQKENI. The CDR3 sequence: CASSPRDRISGNTIYF. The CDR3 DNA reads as TGTGCCAGCTCACCGAGGGACAGGATCTCTGGAAACACCATATATTTT.

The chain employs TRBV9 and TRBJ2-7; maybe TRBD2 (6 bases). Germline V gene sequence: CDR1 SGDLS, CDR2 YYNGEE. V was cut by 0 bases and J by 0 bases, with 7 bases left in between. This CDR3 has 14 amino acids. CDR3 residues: CASSVASASYEQYF. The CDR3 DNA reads TGTGCCAGCAGCGTAGCTAGCGCCTCCTACGAGCAGTACTTC.

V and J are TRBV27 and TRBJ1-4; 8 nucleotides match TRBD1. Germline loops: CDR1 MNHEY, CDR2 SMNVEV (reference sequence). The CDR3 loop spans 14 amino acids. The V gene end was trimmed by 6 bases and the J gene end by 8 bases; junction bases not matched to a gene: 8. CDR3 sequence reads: CASRGGQGREKLFF. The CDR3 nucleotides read TGTGCCAGCAGGGGAGGACAGGGAAGAGAAAAACTGTTTTTT.

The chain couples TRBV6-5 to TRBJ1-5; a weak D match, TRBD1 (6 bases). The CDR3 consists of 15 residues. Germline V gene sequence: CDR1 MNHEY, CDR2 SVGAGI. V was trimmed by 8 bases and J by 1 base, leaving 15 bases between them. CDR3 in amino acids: CASRGTTGSNQPQHF. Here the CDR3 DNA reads TGTGCCAGCCGTGGGACAACTGGCAGCAATCAGCCCCAGCATTTT.

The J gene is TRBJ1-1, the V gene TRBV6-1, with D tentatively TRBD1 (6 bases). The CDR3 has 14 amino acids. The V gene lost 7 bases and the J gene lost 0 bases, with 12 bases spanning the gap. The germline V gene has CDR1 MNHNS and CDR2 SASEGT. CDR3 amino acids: CASIFDRLNTEAFF. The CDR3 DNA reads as TGTGCCAGCATCTTCGACAGGCTGAACACTGAAGCTTTCTTT.

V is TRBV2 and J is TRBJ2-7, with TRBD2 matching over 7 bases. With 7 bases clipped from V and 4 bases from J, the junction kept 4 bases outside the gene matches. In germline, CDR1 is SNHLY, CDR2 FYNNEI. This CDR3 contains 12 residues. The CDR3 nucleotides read TGTGCCAGCACCTGGGGGGGTTACGAGCAGTACTTC. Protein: CASTWGGYEQYF.